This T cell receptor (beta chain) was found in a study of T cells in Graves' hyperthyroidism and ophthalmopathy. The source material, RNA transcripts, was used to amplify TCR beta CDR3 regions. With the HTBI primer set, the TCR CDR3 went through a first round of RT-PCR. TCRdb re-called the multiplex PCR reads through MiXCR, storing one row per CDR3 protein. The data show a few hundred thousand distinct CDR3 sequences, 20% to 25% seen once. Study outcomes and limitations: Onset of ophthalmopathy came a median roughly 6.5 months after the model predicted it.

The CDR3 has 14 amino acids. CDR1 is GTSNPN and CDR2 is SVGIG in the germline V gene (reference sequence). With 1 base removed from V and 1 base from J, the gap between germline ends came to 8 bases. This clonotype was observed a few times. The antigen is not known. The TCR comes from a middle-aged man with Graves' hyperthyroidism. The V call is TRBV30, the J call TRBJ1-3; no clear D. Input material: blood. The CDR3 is CAWSGRGSGNTIYF. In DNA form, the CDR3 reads TGTGCCTGGAGTGGCCGGGGATCTGGAAACACCATATATTTT.